What follows are 22 T cell receptor beta chains derived from one specimen sequenced in a study of PD-L1 blockade in urothelial cancer. Profiling relied on immunoSEQ multiplex PCR, and the TCRdb table lists in-frame clones only, not all of them. This table has about 35,000 clones, approximately 40% appearing once. Sample: tumor tissue, taken before atezolizumab (anti-PD-L1) treatment. All receptors derive from a man between 60 and 75 years old with urothelial cancer.

This clone came up many times. This rearrangement joins TRBV11-3 to TRBJ2-1; D call uncertain. V was shortened by 2 bases and J by 6 bases, with 11 bases between the two germline ends. The CDR3 loop spans 14 amino acids. Germline V gene lookup returns CDR1 SGHNT and CDR2 YENEEA. DNA for the CDR3: TGTGCCAGCAGCTTACAAGGCGCGTCCAATGAGCAGTTCTTC. Protein: CASSLQGASNEQFF.

The chain combines TRBV5-1 with TRBJ2-3, with D perhaps matching TRBD1 (5 bases). The germline V gene has CDR1 SGHRS and CDR2 YFSETQ. The CDR3 covers 14 residues. Trimming cost V 2 bases and J 0 bases, with 7 bases left between them. The CDR3 coding sequence is TGCGCCAGCAGCTTACAGGTTAGCACAGATACGCAGTATTTT. The encoded protein is CASSLQVSTDTQYF.

There are many counts of this clone. This rearrangement joins TRBV4-1 to TRBJ1-2; 11 nucleotides agree with TRBD1. There are 15 residues in the CDR3. Germline lookup yields CDR1 MGHRA and CDR2 YSYEKL. Trimming cost V 5 bases and J 0 bases; bases outside gene matches: 2. The CDR3 spells CASSGTGGANYGYTF. The CDR3 DNA reads TGCGCCAGCAGCGGGACAGGGGGGGCTAACTATGGCTACACCTTC.

A single count supports this clone. The chain uses TRBV10-3 and TRBJ2-3, with D unclear. The CDR3 covers 12 residues. In germline, CDR1 is ENHRY, CDR2 SYGVKD. The ends were cut back, 6 bases at V and 3 bases at J, with 7 bases in the middle. As DNA, the CDR3 is TGTGCCATCAGCCTTAATACAGATACGCAGTATTTT. Protein: CAISLNTDTQYF.

The CDR3 is CASSLRPGNYGYTF. CDR3 DNA: TGTGCCAGCAGCTTGCGCCCAGGGAACTATGGCTACACCTTC. The genes are TRBV11-3 and TRBJ1-2, with TRBD1 as a possible D gene (5 bases). The CDR3 is made up of 14 amino acids. CDR1 and CDR2 (germline): SGHNT, YENEEA. Trimming took 3 bases from V and 2 from J, leaving 10 bases between them.

In regard to this clone: The junction differs from germline at one of its ends, possibly a read error. The rearrangement uses TRBV11-3 and TRBJ2-2; D remains ambiguous. Germline V gives CDR1 SGHNT, CDR2 YENEEA. There are 16 residues in the CDR3. CDR3 loop: CASSLAGDGNIGELFF. The CDR3, as DNA: TGTGCCAGCAGCTTGGCTGGAGATGGGAACATCGGGGAGCTGTTTTTT.

This clone ranks as medium-sized. V gene TRBV11-3 combines with J gene TRBJ1-1; TRBD1 matches 9 bases. This CDR3 region has 14 residues. The V and J ends lost 4 bases and 3 bases, in that order; junction bases with no gene match: 3. CDR1 is SGHNT and CDR2 is YENEEA in the germline V gene. The CDR3 nucleotides are TGTGCCAGCAGCTCCCGGACAGGGGACACTGAAGCTTTCTTT. Amino acids: CASSSRTGDTEAFF. Using reference TRBV11-3 and TRBJ1-1 for the parts outside the CDR3, the full variable domain is EAGVVQSPRYKIIEKKQPVAFWCNPISGHNTLYWYLQNLGQGPELLIRYENEEAVDDSQLPKDRFSAERLKGVDSTLKIQPAELGDSAVYLCASSSRTGDTEAFFGQGTRLTVV.

Many counts were recorded for this clone. The CDR3 DNA reads TGCGCCAGCAGCCACCAGACAGGGGTCACCTATGGCTACACCTTC. It translates to CASSHQTGVTYGYTF. The chain employs TRBV4-1 and TRBJ1-2; TRBD1 matches at 8 bases. CDR3 length: 15 amino acids. With 3 bases clipped from V and 4 bases from J, the junction kept 7 bases outside the gene matches. The germline V gene has CDR1 MGHRA and CDR2 YSYEKL.

The chain carries TRBV5-1 and TRBJ2-7; D is undetermined. Trimming removed 4 bases from V and 12 bases from J, with 26 bases in between. The CDR3 is 15 amino acids. CDR1 and CDR2 (germline): SGHRS, YFSETQ. The CDR3 bases are TGCGCCAGCAGCCCAACCTTTGAACCAGAACTCCCTTGGTACTTC. Protein sequence: CASSPTFEPELPWYF.

The rearrangement links TRBV18 to TRBJ2-7; 7 bases are a match to TRBD1. The V gene's germline CDR1 is KGHSH and CDR2 LQKENI. J was trimmed by 2 bases and V by 0 bases; bases with no gene match: 4. The CDR3 is made up of 15 amino acids. DNA of the CDR3: TGTGCCAGCTCACCACCGGGGACAGAGGCCTACGAGCAGTACTTC. This gives the protein CASSPPGTEAYEQYF. Full variable domain (outside the CDR3, taken from reference TRBV18 and TRBJ2-7): NAGVMQNPRHLVRRRGQEARLRCSPMKGHSHVYWYRQLPEEGLKFMVYLQKENIIDESGMPKERFSAEFPKEGPSILRIQQVVRGDSAAYFCASSPPGTEAYEQYFGPGTRLTVT.

In this sample, this clone turned up a few times. V usage is TRBV7-4 and J usage is TRBJ2-1, with 11 bases matching TRBD2. Germline CDR1 and CDR2: SGHVT and SQSDAQ. CDR3 length: 16 amino acids. J gave up 11 bases and V 0 bases, and 9 bases lay outside the gene matches. In DNA form, the CDR3 reads TGTGCCAGCAGCTTAGCTGGGACTAGCGGCCTCCTACAGCAGTTCTTC. Its protein product is CASSLAGTSGLLQQFF. The entire variable domain, with the rest obtained from reference TRBV7-4 and TRBJ2-1, is as follows: GAGVSQSPRYKVAKRGRDVALRCDSISGHVTLYWYRQTLGQGSEVLTYSQSDAQRDKSGRPSGRFSAERPERSVSTLKIQRTEQGDSAVYLCASSLAGTSGLLQQFFGPGTRLTVL.

The sample holds one count of this clone. V and J are TRBV28 and TRBJ2-3; D is undetermined. V lost 2 bases and J lost 0, with 9 bases in between. The germline CDR1 and CDR2 sequences are MDHEN and SYDVKM. CDR3 length: 15 residues. The chain's CDR3 is CASSLGRRSTDTQYF. The CDR3 DNA is TGTGCCAGCAGTTTAGGGCGGCGTAGCACAGATACGCAGTATTTT.

V gene TRBV6-1 combines with J gene TRBJ2-7; TRBD1 might be the D (6 bases). Germline-derived CDR1 and CDR2 are MNHNS and SASEGT. Trimming pared 1 base from V and 7 bases from J, leaving 17 bases between. CDR3 length: 15 amino acids. The CDR3 DNA is TGTGCCAGCAGTGAAGAAGGGGCCAGGGGTCGAGAGCAGTACTTC. Protein sequence: CASSEEGARGREQYF.

This clone was counted a single time. The CDR3 bases are TGCGCCAGCAGAGGGACTAGCTGGGGGGAGACCCAGTACTTC. Translation: CASRGTSWGETQYF. This chain links TRBV10-2 with TRBJ2-5; 9 bases align to TRBD2. Trimming removed 6 bases from V and 5 bases from J; junction bases left unmatched: 7. The CDR3 consists of 14 residues. Germline V lookup: CDR1 WSHSY, CDR2 SAAADI.

The chain joins TRBV11-3 to TRBJ2-1; 9 bases fit TRBD1. Germline-derived CDR1 and CDR2 are SGHNT and YENEEA. V lost 5 bases to trimming and J lost 7 bases; unmatched junction nucleotides: 6. The CDR3 runs to 14 residues. CDR3 region: CASSEGQGRNEQFF. In DNA, the CDR3 is TGTGCCAGCAGCGAGGGACAGGGAAGAAATGAGCAGTTCTTC.

Judged by abundance, this clone is medium-sized. CDR3 coding DNA: TGTGCCTGGAGCTTACTAGGGGCGGGGGACACAGATACGCAGTATTTT. This codes for CAWSLLGAGDTDTQYF. The chain recombines TRBV30 with TRBJ2-3, with 7 nucleotides matching TRBD2. Germline V gene data show CDR1 as GTSNPN and CDR2 as SVGIG (reference sequence). The ends lost 3 bases at V and 2 bases at J; junction bases unmatched: 11. The CDR3 covers 16 residues.

This clone has a handful of counts. The V call is TRBV19, the J call TRBJ1-5, with TRBD1 matching 7 bases. Trimming took 4 bases from V and 7 from J; bases not matched to a gene: 4. CDR1 and CDR2 (germline): LNHDA, SQIVND (reference sequence). The CDR3 totals 13 residues. This chain's CDR3 is CASSRGQIQPQHF. DNA for the CDR3: TGTGCCAGTAGTAGGGGACAGATCCAGCCCCAGCATTTT.

This clone showed up just a few times. The CDR3 is cut off 1 residue early in the read; its end comes from the germline J gene. This chain links TRBV10-3 with TRBJ1-4; D is perhaps TRBD1 (5 bases). The germline V gene encodes CDR1 ENHRY and CDR2 SYGVKD. The CDR3 loop spans 12 amino acids. V was pared by 2 bases and J by 14 bases, with 12 bases between. The CDR3 DNA, read in part, is TGTGCCATCAGTGAGACTGGGGGGAGGCTGTTT. It encodes CAISETGGRLF. The whole CDR3 sequence is CAISETGGRLFF.

This chain joins TRBV5-1 and TRBJ2-1, with no clear D. There are 15 residues in the CDR3. Trimming removed 4 bases from V and 7 bases from J, with 18 bases in between. The V gene's germline CDR1 is SGHRS and CDR2 YFSETQ. The CDR3 nucleotides read TGCGCCAGCAGCCCGCAGGCTCCTAGTGGGAATGAGCAGTTCTTC. Its protein is CASSPQAPSGNEQFF. The complete variable domain, with remaining parts taken from reference TRBV5-1 and TRBJ2-1, reads KAGVTQTPRYLIKTRGQQVTLSCSPISGHRSVSWYQQTPGQGLQFLFEYFSETQRNKGNFPGRFSGRQFSNSRSEMNVSTLELGDSALYLCASSPQAPSGNEQFFGPGTRLTVL.

V gene TRBV6-8 combines with J gene TRBJ2-1, with a tentative D call TRBD2 (5 bases). This CDR3 comprises 14 residues. The germline V gene encodes CDR1 MNHGY and CDR2 SAAAGT. V was shortened by 4 bases and J by 1 base, with 8 bases between the two germline ends. The CDR3 spells CASSLGSSYNEQFF. As DNA, the CDR3 is TGTGCCAGCAGTTTGGGGAGTTCCTACAATGAGCAGTTCTTC.

This chain joins TRBV19 and TRBJ1-3, with no clear D. The CDR3 is 13 amino acids. CDR1 and CDR2 (germline): LNHDA, SQIVND (reference sequence). V dropped 8 bases and J dropped 4 bases, with 12 bases sitting between them. The CDR3: CASAPLSGNTIYF. CDR3 coding DNA: TGTGCCAGTGCGCCCTTGTCGGGAAACACCATATATTTT.

This chain connects TRBV6-8 to TRBJ2-7, with a possible D match to TRBD1 (6 bases). The CDR3 spans 13 residues. Germline V gives CDR1 MNHGY, CDR2 SAAAGT. With 5 bases removed from V and 3 bases from J, the gap between germline ends came to 11 bases. The CDR3 coding sequence is TGTGCCAGCAGTGCACAGGGTGGCTACGAGCAGTACTTC. This translates into CASSAQGGYEQYF.